The next 24 T cell receptor beta chains were all read from a single sample in a study of T-cell reconstitution after alpha-beta-depleted transplantation in children. A TCRbeta library incorporating unique molecular identifiers was prepared. One entry per CDR3 protein results from TCRdb running MiXCR on the PCR reads. The sample consists of hundreds of thousands of distinct CDR3 sequences, under 15% of them appearing once. The specimen comprised PBMCs, mostly from graft donor cells, sampled 360 days after TCRalphabeta/CD19-depleted stem cell transplant. The receptors originated from a male patient younger than 18 who had a stem cell transplant for acute myeloid leukemia, so the T cells may come from the graft donor.

The sample holds many counts of this clonotype. The V and J genes are TRBV28 and TRBJ1-2; 9 bases are shared with TRBD1. Germline V gene lookup returns CDR1 MDHEN and CDR2 SYDVKM. V gave up 2 bases and J gave up 4 bases; unmatched junction bases: 2. CDR3 length equals 14 residues. DNA of the CDR3: TGTGCCAGCAGTTTACGGACAGGGGTCTATGGCTACACCTTC. The encoded protein is CASSLRTGVYGYTF.

The rearrangement uses TRBV20-1 and TRBJ2-3; TRBD2 is a possible D gene (6 bases). The CDR3 consists of 13 residues. The ends were cut back, 6 bases at V and 2 bases at J, with 12 bases in the middle. Germline V gene sequence: CDR1 DFQATT, CDR2 SNEGSKA (reference sequence). The CDR3 DNA follows: TGCAGTGCCGCCGGCGGGAACACAGATACGCAGTATTTT. Translating it yields CSAAGGNTDTQYF.

This clonotype was recorded many times. The chain links TRBV13 to TRBJ2-7; D is uncertain. This CDR3 has 14 residues. The germline gives CDR1 PRHDT, CDR2 FYEKMQ (reference sequence). V lost 4 bases and J lost 7, with 17 bases in between. Here the CDR3 reads CASSSNVGTLEQYF. For the CDR3, the DNA is TGTGCCAGCAGCTCAAATGTGGGTACGTTGGAGCAGTACTTC.

J is TRBJ2-7 and V is TRBV9; D call uncertain. V was pared by 0 bases and J by 3 bases, with 7 bases between. The CDR3 covers 13 residues. Germline values: CDR1 SGDLS, CDR2 YYNGEE. CDR3 sequence reads: CASSVAENYEQYF. The CDR3 coding sequence is TGTGCCAGCAGCGTAGCGGAGAACTACGAGCAGTACTTC. Based on the CDR3 plus reference TRBV9 and TRBJ2-7, the full variable domain is DSGVTQTPKHLITATGQRVTLRCSPRSGDLSVYWYQQSLDQGLQFLIQYYNGEERAKGNILERFSAQQFPDLHSELNLSSLELGDSALYFCASSVAENYEQYFGPGTRLTVT.

This clonotype has just one count. A much larger clone lies one base from this, so it may be a read error. This likely comes from a read error, as the CDR3 has no conserved phenylalanine or tryptophan at its end. V usage is TRBV24-1 and J usage is TRBJ2-3, with 10 bases aligning to TRBD2. The CDR3 has 17 residues. V trimming: 1 base; J trimming: 8 bases; junction bases outside the gene matches: 11. The germline V gene encodes CDR1 KGHDR and CDR2 SFDVKD. CDR3 residues: CATSDLRAGGPEGTQYI. CDR3 coding DNA: TGTGCCACCAGTGATTTACGAGCGGGAGGGCCGGAAGGTACGCAGTATATT.

This clonotype was seen more than once but under ten times. The chain carries TRBV29-1 and TRBJ2-1, with D tentatively TRBD2 (6 bases). Per germline, CDR1 SQVTM and CDR2 ANQGSEA. The V end lost 6 bases, the J end lost 9 bases, and 9 bases lay between the germline ends. CDR3 length: 10 residues. As DNA, the CDR3 is TGCAGCGTCCGGGGGAGTGAGCAGTTCTTC. Its translation: CSVRGSEQFF.

In this sample, this clonotype turned up many times. V usage is TRBV20-1 and J usage is TRBJ2-1; TRBD1 matches at 8 bases. This CDR3 comprises 16 residues. CDR1 is DFQATT and CDR2 is SNEGSKA in the germline V gene (reference sequence). Trimming cost V 0 bases and J 4 bases; bases outside gene matches: 8. CDR3 region: CSARDVRTGIYNEQFF. Written as DNA, the CDR3 is TGCAGTGCTAGAGATGTGAGGACAGGGATTTACAATGAGCAGTTCTTC.

This clonotype was seen a few times. This chain links TRBV9 with TRBJ2-7; D is perhaps TRBD1 (6 bases). The germline V and J ends were trimmed by 4 bases and 5 bases, with 16 bases remaining between them. The CDR3 has 14 residues. Germline CDR1 reads SGDLS; CDR2 reads YYNGEE. In DNA form, the CDR3 reads TGTGCCAGCAGCCAAACAGGGAGAACCAACGAGCAGTACTTC. As protein: CASSQTGRTNEQYF.

This chain uses TRBV7-8 with TRBJ2-3; tentative D call: TRBD1 (6 bases). CDR1 is SGHVS and CDR2 is FQNEAQ in the germline V gene. V lost 3 bases and J 0 bases, leaving 10 bases between the germline ends. This CDR3 region has 15 residues. For the CDR3, the DNA is TGTGCCAGCAGCTTCATGGGACAAAGCACAGATACGCAGTATTTT. Amino acid sequence: CASSFMGQSTDTQYF.

This clonotype came up a few times. This chain connects TRBV5-1 to TRBJ2-3, with TRBD2 matching 8 bases. CDR1 and CDR2 from the germline V gene are SGHRS and YFSETQ. CDR3 size: 14 residues. V lost 1 base, J lost 10 bases, and 8 bases stayed unmatched. The CDR3 here is CASSLPGGLAPQYF. CDR3 in DNA: TGCGCCAGCAGCTTGCCGGGCGGACTAGCCCCGCAGTATTTT.

This clonotype was observed many times. CDR3 amino acids: CASSPGGLAGFGAQYF. CDR3 DNA: TGTGCCAGCAGTCCGGGAGGACTAGCGGGATTCGGGGCCCAGTACTTC. The chain links TRBV28 to TRBJ2-5; 12 bases fit TRBD2. The CDR3 extends over 16 amino acids. Per germline, CDR1 MDHEN and CDR2 SYDVKM. Trimming took 5 bases from V and 9 from J; bases not matched to a gene: 13.

This clonotype was detected ten times or more. The genes are TRBV20-1 and TRBJ2-7, with 8 bases aligning to TRBD2. This CDR3 is 14 amino acids long. Germline CDR1 is DFQATT and CDR2 is SNEGSKA (reference sequence). The junction had 5 bases not matched to a gene; V was cut back by 4 bases and J by 0 bases. DNA for the CDR3: TGCAGTGCTATTAAGCGGGAGAGCTCCTACGAGCAGTACTTC. Encoded protein: CSAIKRESSYEQYF.

Many counts were recorded for this clonotype. The chain uses TRBV27 and TRBJ2-1; 10 nucleotides line up with TRBD2. Germline assignment: CDR1 MNHEY and CDR2 SMNVEV (reference sequence). This CDR3 has 14 amino acids. The CDR3, as DNA: TGTGCTTTAAGCCCTAGCGGGAGATCGTGGGAGCAGTTCTTC. It translates to CALSPSGRSWEQFF.

This clonotype was seen only a few times. The V call is TRBV7-6, the J call TRBJ1-1; 7 bases are shared with TRBD1. Germline CDR1 SGHVS, CDR2 FNYEAQ. This CDR3 has 13 amino acids. The trim removed 5 bases at V and 7 bases at J, leaving 7 bases unmatched. The chain's CDR3 is CASSLLQGNEAFF. CDR3 coding DNA: TGTGCCAGCAGCCTATTACAGGGGAATGAAGCTTTCTTT.

This clonotype came up a few times. The chain carries TRBV14 and TRBJ1-1, with D unresolved. Trimming shortened V by 1 base and J by 0 bases, and 6 bases separated the two germline ends. The CDR3 has 14 residues. Germline CDR1 and CDR2: SGHDN and FVKESK. The CDR3 spells CASSQGAVNTEAFF. For the CDR3, the DNA is TGTGCCAGCAGCCAAGGGGCGGTGAACACTGAAGCTTTCTTT.

The chain joins TRBV20-1 to TRBJ2-1; TRBD2 agrees at 8 bases. CDR3 length equals 16 residues. Germline V gene lookup returns CDR1 DFQATT and CDR2 SNEGSKA (reference sequence). V lost 0 bases and J lost 2; bases outside the gene matches: 6. Written as DNA, the CDR3 is TGCAGTGCTAGAGATGGGTTCGGGAGGGCCTACAATGAGCAGTTCTTC. Its protein product is CSARDGFGRAYNEQFF.

The CDR3 is CASSYGRSEQYF. For the CDR3, the DNA is TGTGCCAGCAGTTACGGGAGGAGCGAGCAGTACTTC. The V call is TRBV6-2 or TRBV6-3, the J call TRBJ2-7; maybe TRBD2 (6 bases). Looked up from germline, CDR1 is MNHEY and CDR2 is SVGEGT. Trimming took off 2 bases at V and 6 bases at J, with 8 bases between the two ends. The CDR3 is made up of 12 amino acids.

This clonotype was seen at least ten times. The chain is built from TRBV9 and TRBJ2-7; no reliable D call. V was clipped by 4 bases and J by 0 bases, with 11 bases between them. CDR1 SGDLS and CDR2 YYNGEE come from the germline V gene. The CDR3 totals 14 residues. The CDR3 is CASSSELNSYEQYF. CDR3 in DNA: TGTGCCAGCAGCTCCGAGCTGAACTCCTACGAGCAGTACTTC.

This chain joins TRBV28 and TRBJ1-5; 8 bases agree with TRBD1. Germline CDR1 reads MDHEN; CDR2 reads SYDVKM. The V segment lost 4 bases and the J segment 6 bases; nucleotides outside the gene matches: 8. The CDR3 is 15 amino acids. The CDR3 reads CASSSGQGLSQPQHF. CDR3 coding DNA: TGTGCCAGCAGTTCAGGACAGGGCTTGAGTCAGCCCCAGCATTTT.

The J gene is TRBJ2-3, the V gene TRBV28; 11 bases are a match to TRBD1. Germline V lookup: CDR1 MDHEN, CDR2 SYDVKM. This CDR3 has 15 residues. V was clipped by 3 bases and J by 5 bases; unmatched bases: 4. This chain's CDR3 is CASSFGTGGGDTQYF. CDR3 coding DNA: TGTGCCAGCAGTTTCGGGACAGGGGGGGGAGATACGCAGTATTTT.

J is TRBJ2-7 and V is TRBV27; TRBD1 is a possible D gene (6 bases). The CDR3 covers 12 residues. The V end lost 7 bases, the J end lost 3 bases, and 10 bases lay between the germline ends. Per the germline V gene, CDR1 is MNHEY and CDR2 is SMNVEV (reference sequence). CDR3 residues: CASMDRFYEQYF. The CDR3 DNA reads as TGTGCCAGCATGGACAGATTCTACGAGCAGTACTTC.

V and J are TRBV20-1 and TRBJ2-7, with 8 bases identical to TRBD2. CDR1 DFQATT and CDR2 SNEGSKA come from the germline V gene (reference sequence). V dropped 5 bases and J dropped 2; count of bases not matched to a gene: 11. The CDR3 is 15 amino acids. CDR3 in DNA: TGCAGTGCTCCTAATTCGGGAGGGGCGACCTACGAGCAGTACTTC. Translated, it gives CSAPNSGGATYEQYF.

This clonotype was counted a few times. The chain carries TRBV4-2 and TRBJ1-2; D uncertain. Germline CDR1 reads LGHNA; CDR2 reads YNFKEQ. V lost 1 base and J lost 4, with 16 bases in between. This CDR3 spans 16 amino acids. The CDR3 bases are TGTGCCAGCAGCCAAGTGGAGGCGGCCGAGAGCTATGGCTACACCTTC. Residues: CASSQVEAAESYGYTF.

This clonotype appeared a few times. The chain couples TRBV20-1 to TRBJ2-2, with TRBD2 matching over 11 bases. The length of the CDR3 is 17 residues. CDR1 and CDR2 (germline): DFQATT, SNEGSKA (reference sequence). Losses at the gene ends were 5 bases for V and 2 bases for J; bases not matched to a gene: 10. CDR3 sequence: CSAVRLAGNSNTGELFF. As DNA, the CDR3 is TGCAGTGCTGTCCGACTAGCGGGAAACTCAAACACCGGGGAGCTGTTTTTT.